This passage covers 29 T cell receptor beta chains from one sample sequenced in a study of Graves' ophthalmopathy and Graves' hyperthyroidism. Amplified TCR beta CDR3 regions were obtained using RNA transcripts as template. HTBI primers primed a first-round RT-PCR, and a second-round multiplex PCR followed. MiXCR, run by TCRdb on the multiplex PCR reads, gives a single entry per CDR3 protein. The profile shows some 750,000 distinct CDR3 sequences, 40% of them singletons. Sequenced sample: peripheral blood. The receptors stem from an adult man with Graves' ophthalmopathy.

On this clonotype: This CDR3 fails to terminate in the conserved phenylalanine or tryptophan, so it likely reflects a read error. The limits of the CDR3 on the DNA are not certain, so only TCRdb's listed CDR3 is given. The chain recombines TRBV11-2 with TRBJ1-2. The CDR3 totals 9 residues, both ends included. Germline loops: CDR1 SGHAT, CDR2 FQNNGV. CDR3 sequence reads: CASSLVGTR.

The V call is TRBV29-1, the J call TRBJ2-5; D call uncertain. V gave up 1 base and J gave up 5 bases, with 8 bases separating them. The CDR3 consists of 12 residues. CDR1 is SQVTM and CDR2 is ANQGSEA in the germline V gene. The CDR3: CSVEGRGETQYF. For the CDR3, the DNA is TGCAGCGTTGAAGGCCGTGGGGAGACCCAGTACTTC.

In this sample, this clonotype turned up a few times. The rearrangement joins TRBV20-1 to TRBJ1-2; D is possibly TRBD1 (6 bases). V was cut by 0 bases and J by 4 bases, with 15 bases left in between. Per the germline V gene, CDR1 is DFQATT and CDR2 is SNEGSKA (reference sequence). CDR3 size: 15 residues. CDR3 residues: CSARDWGQTVYGYTF. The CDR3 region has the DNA TGCAGTGCTAGAGATTGGGGGCAAACAGTCTATGGCTACACCTTC.

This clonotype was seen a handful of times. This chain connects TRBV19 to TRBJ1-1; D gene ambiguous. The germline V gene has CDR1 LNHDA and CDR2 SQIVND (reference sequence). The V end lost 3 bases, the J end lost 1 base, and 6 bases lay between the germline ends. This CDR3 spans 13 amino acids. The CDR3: CASSIRRNTEAFF. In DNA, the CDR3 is TGTGCCAGTAGTATTAGGAGGAACACTGAAGCTTTCTTT.

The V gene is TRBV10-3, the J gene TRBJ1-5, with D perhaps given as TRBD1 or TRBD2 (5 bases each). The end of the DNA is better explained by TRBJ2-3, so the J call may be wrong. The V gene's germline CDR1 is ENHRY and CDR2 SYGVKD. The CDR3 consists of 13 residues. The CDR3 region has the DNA TGTGCCATCAGGGGGACCAGCACAGATACGCAGTATTTT. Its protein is CAIRGTSTDTQYF.

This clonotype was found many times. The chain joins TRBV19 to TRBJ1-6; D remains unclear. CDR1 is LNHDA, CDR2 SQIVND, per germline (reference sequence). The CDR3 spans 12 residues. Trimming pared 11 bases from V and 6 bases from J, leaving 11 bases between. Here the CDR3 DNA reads TGTGCCGTGTCCGAGCGTAATTCACCCCTCCACTTT. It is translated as CAVSERNSPLHF.

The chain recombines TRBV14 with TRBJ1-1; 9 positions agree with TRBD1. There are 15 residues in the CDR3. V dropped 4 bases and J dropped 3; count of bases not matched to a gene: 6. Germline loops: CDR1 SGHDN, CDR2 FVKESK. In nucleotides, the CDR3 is TGTGCCAGCAGCCTTGCGGGACAGGGCTACACTGAAGCTTTCTTT. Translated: CASSLAGQGYTEAFF.

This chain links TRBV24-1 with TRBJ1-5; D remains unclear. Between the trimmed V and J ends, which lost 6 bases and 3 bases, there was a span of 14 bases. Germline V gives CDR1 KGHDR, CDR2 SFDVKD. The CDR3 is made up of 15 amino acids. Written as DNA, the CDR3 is TGTGCCACCAGTTTAGAGGGAAGGCACAATCAGCCCCAGCATTTT. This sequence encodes CATSLEGRHNQPQHF.

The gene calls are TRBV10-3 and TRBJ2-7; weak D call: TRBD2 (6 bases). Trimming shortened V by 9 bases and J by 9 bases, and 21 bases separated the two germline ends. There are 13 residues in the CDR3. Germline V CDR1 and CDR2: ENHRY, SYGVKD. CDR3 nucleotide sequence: TGTGCCATTTCGCCGGAGGGCACAGATACGCAGTACTTC. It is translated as CAISPEGTDTQYF.

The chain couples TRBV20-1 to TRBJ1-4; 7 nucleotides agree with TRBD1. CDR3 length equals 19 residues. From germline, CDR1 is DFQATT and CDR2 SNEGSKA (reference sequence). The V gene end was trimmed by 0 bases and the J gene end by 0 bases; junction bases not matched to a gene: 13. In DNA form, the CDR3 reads TGCAGTGCTAGAGATAGGGGGCGAACAGGGGAAGCAACTAATGAAAAACTGTTTTTT. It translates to CSARDRGRTGEATNEKLFF.

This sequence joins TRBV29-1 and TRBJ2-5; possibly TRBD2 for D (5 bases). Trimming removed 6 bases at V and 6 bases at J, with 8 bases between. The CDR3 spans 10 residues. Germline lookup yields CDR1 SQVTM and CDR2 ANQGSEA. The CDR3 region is CSVAAQTQYF. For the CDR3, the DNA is TGCAGCGTAGCGGCACAGACCCAGTACTTC.

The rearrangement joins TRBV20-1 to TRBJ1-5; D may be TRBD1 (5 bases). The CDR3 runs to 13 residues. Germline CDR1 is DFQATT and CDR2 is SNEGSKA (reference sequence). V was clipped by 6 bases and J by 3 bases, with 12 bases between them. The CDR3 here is CSARRGTNQPQHF. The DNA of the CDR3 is TGCAGTGCGAGAAGGGGAACCAATCAGCCCCAGCATTTT.

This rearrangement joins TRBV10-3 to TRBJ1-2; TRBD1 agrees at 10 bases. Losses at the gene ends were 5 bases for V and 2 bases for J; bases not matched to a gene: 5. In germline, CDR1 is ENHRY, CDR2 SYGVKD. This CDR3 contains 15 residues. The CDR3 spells CAISTGTGANYGYTF. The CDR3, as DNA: TGTGCCATCAGTACCGGGACAGGGGCGAACTATGGCTACACCTTC.

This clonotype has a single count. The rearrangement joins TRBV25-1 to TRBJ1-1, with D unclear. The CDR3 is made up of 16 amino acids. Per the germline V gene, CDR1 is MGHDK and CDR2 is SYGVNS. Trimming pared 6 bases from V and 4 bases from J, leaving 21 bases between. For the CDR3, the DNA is TGTGCCAGCAGCCAAAATGACATATCCCCACCCACTGAAGCTTTCTTT. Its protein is CASSQNDISPPTEAFF.

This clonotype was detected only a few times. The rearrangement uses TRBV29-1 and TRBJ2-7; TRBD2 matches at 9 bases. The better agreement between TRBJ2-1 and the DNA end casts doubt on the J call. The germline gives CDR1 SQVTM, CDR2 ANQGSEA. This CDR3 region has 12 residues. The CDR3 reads CSVVSGSNEQFF. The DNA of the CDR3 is TGCAGCGTCGTTAGCGGGAGTAATGAGCAGTTCTTC.

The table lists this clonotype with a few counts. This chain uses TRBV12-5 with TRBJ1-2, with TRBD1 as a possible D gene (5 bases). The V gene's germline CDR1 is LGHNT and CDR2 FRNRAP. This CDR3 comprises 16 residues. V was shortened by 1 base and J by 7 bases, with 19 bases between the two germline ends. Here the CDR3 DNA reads TGTGCTAGTGGTTTGGGCCGTTGGGACGCTTCGGGTGGCTACACCTTC. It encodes CASGLGRWDASGGYTF.

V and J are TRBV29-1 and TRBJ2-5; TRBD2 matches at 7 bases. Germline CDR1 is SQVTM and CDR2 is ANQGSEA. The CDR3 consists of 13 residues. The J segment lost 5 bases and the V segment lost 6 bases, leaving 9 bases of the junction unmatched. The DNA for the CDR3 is TGCAGCGTCGAGGGTGGAGCGGGGGAGACCCAGTACTTC. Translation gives CSVEGGAGETQYF.

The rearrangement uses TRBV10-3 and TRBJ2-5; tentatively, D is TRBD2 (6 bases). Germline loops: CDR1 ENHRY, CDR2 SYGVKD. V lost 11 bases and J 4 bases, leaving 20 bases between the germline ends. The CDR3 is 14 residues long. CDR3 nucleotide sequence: TGTGCCGCCGCATCGGGGGTCTTCTTAGAGACCCAGTACTTC. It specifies CAAASGVFLETQYF.

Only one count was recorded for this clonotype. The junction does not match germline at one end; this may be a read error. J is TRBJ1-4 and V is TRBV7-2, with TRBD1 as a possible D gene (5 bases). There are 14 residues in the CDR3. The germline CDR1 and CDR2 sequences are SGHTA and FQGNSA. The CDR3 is CAGSKTVTNEKPFF. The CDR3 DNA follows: TGTGCCGGCAGCAAGACAGTCACCAATGAAAAACCGTTTTTT.

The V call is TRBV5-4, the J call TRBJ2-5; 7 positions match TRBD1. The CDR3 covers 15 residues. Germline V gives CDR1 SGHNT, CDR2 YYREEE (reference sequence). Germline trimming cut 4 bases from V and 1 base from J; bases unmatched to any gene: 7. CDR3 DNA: TGTGCCAGCAGCCCGACAGGGTACCTCCAAGAGACCCAGTACTTC. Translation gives CASSPTGYLQETQYF.

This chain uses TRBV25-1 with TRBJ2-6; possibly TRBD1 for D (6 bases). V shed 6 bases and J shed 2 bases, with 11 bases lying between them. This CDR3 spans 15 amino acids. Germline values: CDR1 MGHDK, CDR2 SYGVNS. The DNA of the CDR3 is TGTGCCAGCAGGACCAGGGGCGCTGGGGCCAACGTCCTGACTTTC. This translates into CASRTRGAGANVLTF.

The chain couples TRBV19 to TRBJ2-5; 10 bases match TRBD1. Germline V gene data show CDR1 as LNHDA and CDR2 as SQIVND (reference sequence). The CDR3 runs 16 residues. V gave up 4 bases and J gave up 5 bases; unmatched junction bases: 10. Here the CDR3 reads CASSTGQGVVSETQYF. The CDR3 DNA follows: TGTGCCAGTAGTACCGGACAGGGGGTAGTATCGGAGACCCAGTACTTC.

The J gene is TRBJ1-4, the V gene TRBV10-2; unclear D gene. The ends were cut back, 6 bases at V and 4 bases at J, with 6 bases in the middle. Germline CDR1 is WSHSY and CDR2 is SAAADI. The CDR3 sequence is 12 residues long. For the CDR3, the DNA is TGCGCCAGCAGACAGTTTAATGAAAAACTGTTTTTT. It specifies CASRQFNEKLFF.

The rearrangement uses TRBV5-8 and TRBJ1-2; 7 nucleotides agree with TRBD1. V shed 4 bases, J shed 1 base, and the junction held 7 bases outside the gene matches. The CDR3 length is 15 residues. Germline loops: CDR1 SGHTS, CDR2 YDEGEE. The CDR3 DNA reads TGTGCCAGCAGCCCGACAGGGAGTGTTAACTATGGCTACACCTTC. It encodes CASSPTGSVNYGYTF.

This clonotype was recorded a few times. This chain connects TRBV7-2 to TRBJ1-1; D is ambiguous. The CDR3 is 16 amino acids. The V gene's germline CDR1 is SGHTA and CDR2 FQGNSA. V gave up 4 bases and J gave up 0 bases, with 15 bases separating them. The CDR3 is CASSSLGLTMNTEAFF. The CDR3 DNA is TGTGCCAGCAGCTCCCTAGGGCTCACTATGAACACTGAAGCTTTCTTT.

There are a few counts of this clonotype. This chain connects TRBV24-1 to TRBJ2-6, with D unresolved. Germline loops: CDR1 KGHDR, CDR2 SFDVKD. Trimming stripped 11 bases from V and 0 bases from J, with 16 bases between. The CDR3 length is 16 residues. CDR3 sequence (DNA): TGTGCCAGCAGATACGGTAAAGCCTCTGGGGCCAACGTCCTGACTTTC. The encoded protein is CASRYGKASGANVLTF.

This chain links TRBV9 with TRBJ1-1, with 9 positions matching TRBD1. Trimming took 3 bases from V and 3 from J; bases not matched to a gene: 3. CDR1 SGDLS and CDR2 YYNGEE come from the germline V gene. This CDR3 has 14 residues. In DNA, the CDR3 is TGTGCCAGCAGCGATGGGACAGGGCACACTGAAGCTTTCTTT. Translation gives CASSDGTGHTEAFF.

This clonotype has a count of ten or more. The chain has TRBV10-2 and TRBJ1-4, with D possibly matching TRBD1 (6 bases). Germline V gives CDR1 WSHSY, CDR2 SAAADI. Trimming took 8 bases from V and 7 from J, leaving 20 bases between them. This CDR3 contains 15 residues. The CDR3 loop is CASYGGEGGSEKLFF. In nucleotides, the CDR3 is TGCGCCAGCTACGGAGGGGAAGGGGGTAGTGAAAAACTGTTTTTT.

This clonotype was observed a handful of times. The CDR3 DNA follows: TGTGCCAGTTTAAGTGAGACCTCTGGGGCCAACGTCCTGACTTTC. Its translation is CASLSETSGANVLTF. This chain connects TRBV10-3 to TRBJ2-6; D uncertain. Trimming cost V 10 bases and J 0 bases, with 13 bases left between them. CDR1 and CDR2 from the germline V gene are ENHRY and SYGVKD. CDR3 size: 15 residues.